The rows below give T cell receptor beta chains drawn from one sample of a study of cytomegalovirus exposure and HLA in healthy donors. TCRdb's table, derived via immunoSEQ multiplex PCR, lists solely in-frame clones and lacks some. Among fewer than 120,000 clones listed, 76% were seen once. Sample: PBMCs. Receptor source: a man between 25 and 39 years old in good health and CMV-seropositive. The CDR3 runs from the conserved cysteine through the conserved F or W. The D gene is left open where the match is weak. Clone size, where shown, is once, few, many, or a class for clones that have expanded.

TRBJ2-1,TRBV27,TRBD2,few,TGTGCCAGCAGTTTATCGCCTAGCGGGGATTACAATGAGCAGTTCTTC,CASSLSPSGDYNEQFF
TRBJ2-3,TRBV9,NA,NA,TGTGCCAGCAGCGTAGGAGACTACACAGATACGCAGTATTTT,CASSVGDYTDTQYF
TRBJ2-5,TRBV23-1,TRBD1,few,TGCGCCAGCAGGGGACAGCGAAACCAAGAGACCCAGTACTTC,CASRGQRNQETQYF
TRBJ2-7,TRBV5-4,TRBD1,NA,TGTGCCAGCAGCTTAGCCGAACAGGGGGCGTTTTACGAGCAGTACTTC,CASSLAEQGAFYEQYF
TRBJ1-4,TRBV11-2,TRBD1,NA,TGTGCCAGCAGCCCGACAGGGGCCAGTGAAAAACTGTTTTTT,CASSPTGASEKLFF
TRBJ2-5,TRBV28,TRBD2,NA,TGTGCCACCTCAAGAAGCGGGGTGCAAGAGACCCAGTACTTC,CATSRSGVQETQYF
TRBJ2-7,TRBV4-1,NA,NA,TGCGCCAGCAGCCAAGATGATATTGGATCAGGGATGTCCTACGAGCAGTACTTC,CASSQDDIGSGMSYEQYF
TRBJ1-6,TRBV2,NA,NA,TGTGCCAGCAGTGACGTCACAGCCTCCTATAATTCACCCCTCCACTTT,CASSDVTASYNSPLHF
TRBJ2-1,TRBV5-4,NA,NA,TGTGCCAGCAGCTTGGTGGGGTGGGGGGACAATGAGCAGTTCTTC,CASSLVGWGDNEQFF
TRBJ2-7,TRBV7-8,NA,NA,TGTGCCAGCAGCACCGGGTACCCTGAGGGTGAGCAGTACTTC,CASSTGYPEGEQYF
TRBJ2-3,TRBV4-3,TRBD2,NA,TGCGCCAGCAGCCAAGATCCTCTCTCCACTAGCGGGGGGGAGGATACGCAGTATTTT,CASSQDPLSTSGGEDTQYF
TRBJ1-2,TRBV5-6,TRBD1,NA,TGTGCCAGCAGCCCGACAGGGGGCCCCGGTAACTATGGCTACACCTTC,CASSPTGGPGNYGYTF
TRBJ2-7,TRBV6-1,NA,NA,TGTGCCAGCAGCAGAGGACAGGAGCAGTACTTC,CASSRGQEQYF
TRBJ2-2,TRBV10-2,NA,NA,TGCGCCAGCAGGGGCCCTCAGGGGCACGGGGAGCTGTTTTTT,CASRGPQGHGELFF
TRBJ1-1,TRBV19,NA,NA,TGTGCCAGTAGTTGGACTCCGGGCAATAGAGGTGAAGCTTTCTTT,CASSWTPGNRGEAFF
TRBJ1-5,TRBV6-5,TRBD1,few,TGTGCCAGCAGTTACAGACAGGGGAGAAATCAGCCCCAGCATTTT,CASSYRQGRNQPQHF
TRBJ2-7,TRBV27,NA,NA,TGTGCCAGCAGTCCGTCCGGGCAGGGGGGCTACGAGCAGTACTTC,CASSPSGQGGYEQYF
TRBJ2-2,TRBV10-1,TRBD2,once,TGCGCCAGCAGTGAGGCGGGAGGGACCGGGGAGCTGTTTTTT,CASSEAGGTGELFF
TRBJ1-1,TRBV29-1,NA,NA,TGCAGCGTTCGGGGTCCGGGCACTGAAGCTTTCTTT,CSVRGPGTEAFF
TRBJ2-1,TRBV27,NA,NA,TGTGCCAGCAGTTCCGGGTATAACAATGAGCAGTTCTTC,CASSSGYNNEQFF
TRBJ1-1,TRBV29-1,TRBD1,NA,TGCAGCGTTGAGGGACAGGGGAAAACTGAAGCTTTCTTT,CSVEGQGKTEAFF
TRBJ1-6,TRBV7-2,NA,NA,TGTGCCAGCAGCTTGGCTCTCAGGGGCTCACCCCTCCACTTT,CASSLALRGSPLHF
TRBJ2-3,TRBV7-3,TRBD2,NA,TGTGCCAGCAGCCTAGCGGGGGGATACACAGATACGCAGTATTTT,CASSLAGGYTDTQYF
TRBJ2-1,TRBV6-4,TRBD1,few,TGTGCCAGCAGACGGACAGGGACTTCCAATGAGCAGTTCTTC,CASRRTGTSNEQFF
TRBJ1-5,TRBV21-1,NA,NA,TGTGCCAGCAGCCCCCGGCGAGGGGGAAGCTTTGAGCCCCAGCATTTT,CASSPRRGGSFEPQHF
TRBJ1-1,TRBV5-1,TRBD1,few,TGCGCCAGCAGCTTTACGGTATGGGGACAGGGGAAGAACACTGAAGCTTTCTTT,CASSFTVWGQGKNTEAFF
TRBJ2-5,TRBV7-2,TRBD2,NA,TGTGCCAGCAGGCCTAGCGGGGGAGGAGAGACCCAGTACTTC,CASRPSGGGETQYF
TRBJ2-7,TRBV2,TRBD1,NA,TGTGCCAGCAGTGAAGTCTGGGGGACAGGGGGCTACGAGCAGTACTTC,CASSEVWGTGGYEQYF
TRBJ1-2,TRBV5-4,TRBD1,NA,TGTGCCAGCAGCTCCATCGGACAGGGGGACGGCTACACCTTC,CASSSIGQGDGYTF
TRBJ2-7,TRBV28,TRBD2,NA,TGTGCCAGCAGTTTCCCGACTAGCGGGGCCTACTACGAGCAGTACTTC,CASSFPTSGAYYEQYF
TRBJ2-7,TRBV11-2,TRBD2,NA,TGTGCCAGCAGCTTAGGTAGCGGGAACTCCTACGAGCAGTACTTC,CASSLGSGNSYEQYF
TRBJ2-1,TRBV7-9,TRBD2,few,TGTGCCAGCAGCCTACAGCGGGGGGGCAAAAATGAGCAGTTCTTC,CASSLQRGGKNEQFF
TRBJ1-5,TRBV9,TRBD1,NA,TGTGCCAGCAGCGCCGAGACAGGCCGGACAGGCCAGCCCCAGCATTTT,CASSAETGRTGQPQHF
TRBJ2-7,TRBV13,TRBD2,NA,TGTGCCAGCAGCTTAACTAGCGGGGGGCCCCACGAGCAGTACTTC,CASSLTSGGPHEQYF
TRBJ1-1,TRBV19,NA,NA,TGTGCCAGTAGTTTTGGGGCGAACACTGAAGCTTTCTTT,CASSFGANTEAFF
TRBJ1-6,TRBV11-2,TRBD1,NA,TGTGCCAGCAATAAACAGGGGCCCCCGGGGGATTCACCCCTCCACTTT,CASNKQGPPGDSPLHF
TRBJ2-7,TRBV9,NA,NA,TGTGCCAGCAGCGTAGATGCAGGGATCTCCTACGAGCAGTACTTC,CASSVDAGISYEQYF
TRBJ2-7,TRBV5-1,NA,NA,TGCGCCAGCAGCAATCCGACGGGACTGGAGCAGTACTTC,CASSNPTGLEQYF
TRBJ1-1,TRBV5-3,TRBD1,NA,TGTGCCAGCAGCTTAGCCGGGACAGGGAACACTGAAGCTTTCTTT,CASSLAGTGNTEAFF
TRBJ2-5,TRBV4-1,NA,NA,TGCGCCAGCAGCGAGGGGGTGTGGGGGGGCCCCCAAGAGACCCAGTACTTC,CASSEGVWGGPQETQYF
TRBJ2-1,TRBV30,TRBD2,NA,TGTGCCTGGAGCCCCGGGACTAGCGACTCCAATGAGCAGTTCTTC,CAWSPGTSDSNEQFF
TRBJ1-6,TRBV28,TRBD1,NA,TGTGCCAGCACCACCTTCGGGACAGGGGTTAATTCACCCCTCCACTTT,CASTTFGTGVNSPLHF
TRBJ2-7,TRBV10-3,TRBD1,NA,TGTGCCATCAAAGAACAGGGGGCTGGAACCTACGAGCAGTACTTC,CAIKEQGAGTYEQYF
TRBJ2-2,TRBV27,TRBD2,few,TGTGCCAGCGGAACCCAGGGACTAGCGGGGGGGCACCCCGGGGAGCTGTTTTTT,CASGTQGLAGGHPGELFF
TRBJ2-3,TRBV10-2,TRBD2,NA,TGCGCCAGCAGGAGGAGCGGGGGGGCTGTGGATACGCAGTATTTT,CASRRSGGAVDTQYF
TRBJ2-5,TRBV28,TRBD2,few,TGTGCCAGCAGTAGGAGGACTAGCGGGGTAGAGACCCAGTACTTC,CASSRRTSGVETQYF
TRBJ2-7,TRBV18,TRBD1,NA,TGTGCCAGCTCGTTTCAGACAGGGGGTATGTACGAGCAGTACTTC,CASSFQTGGMYEQYF
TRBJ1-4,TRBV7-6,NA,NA,TGTGCCAGCAGCTTATTATCCCCGGAACAGACGAATGAAAAACTGTTTTTT,CASSLLSPEQTNEKLFF